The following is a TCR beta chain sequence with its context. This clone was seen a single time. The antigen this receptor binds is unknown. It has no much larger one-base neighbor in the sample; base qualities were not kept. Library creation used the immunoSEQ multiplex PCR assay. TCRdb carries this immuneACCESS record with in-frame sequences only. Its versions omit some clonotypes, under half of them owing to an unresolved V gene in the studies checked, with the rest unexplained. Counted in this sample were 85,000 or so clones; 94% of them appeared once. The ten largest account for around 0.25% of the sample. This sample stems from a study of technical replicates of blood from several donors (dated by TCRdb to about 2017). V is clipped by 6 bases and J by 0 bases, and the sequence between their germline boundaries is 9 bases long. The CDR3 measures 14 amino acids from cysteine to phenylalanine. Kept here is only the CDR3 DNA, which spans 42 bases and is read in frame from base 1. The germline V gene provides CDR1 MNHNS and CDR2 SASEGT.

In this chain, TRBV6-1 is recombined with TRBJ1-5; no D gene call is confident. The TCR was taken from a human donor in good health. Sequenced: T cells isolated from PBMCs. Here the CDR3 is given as CASSSAYSNQPQHF. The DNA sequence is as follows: TGTGCCAGCAGCAGCGCGTATAGCAATCAGCCCCAGCATTTT.